This T cell receptor beta chain was sequenced for a study of neurological immune-mediated disorders. Overall study findings and caveats: None of the CDR3 amino acid sequences of expanded clones were shared across subjects, and this suggested private repertoires in all groups.

The CDR3 runs 14 residues. CDR1 DFQATT and CDR2 SNEGSKA come from the germline V gene (reference sequence). V shed 5 bases and J shed 2 bases, with 13 bases lying between them. This clonotype was recorded many times. The antigen is not known. TCRdb called the 5' RACE reads again in MiXCR, with one record for every CDR3 protein. The sample includes roughly 100,000 distinct CDR3 sequences, approximately 11% seen only once; the top ten take about 3.1%. Regarding time point: longitudinal time-point 3. The unsorted libraries were made from 2 million PBMCs kept at -80 C. This chain connects TRBV20-1 to TRBJ1-5; possibly TRBD1 for D (6 bases). The TCR originated in a female donor with HTLV-1-associated myelopathy (HAM/TSP). Sequenced input: PBMCs. CDR3 in amino acids: CSAPRGAGNQPQHF. CDR3 nucleotide sequence: TGCAGTGCTCCACGGGGGGCAGGCAATCAGCCCCAGCATTTT.